The sequence of this TCR beta chain was determined in a study of blood T cell dynamics during melanoma immunotherapy. General study results and limits: At W3, later disease-control patients showed bifurcated PBMC repertoire changes, unlike progressors.

Clones were sequenced by immunoSEQ multiplex PCR, and TCRdb holds only the in-frame ones, with some missing. Of about 4,200 clones listed, approximately 90% are singletons. Points on this clone: Its antigen remains unidentified.

Germline loops: CDR1 MDHEN, CDR2 SYDVKM. V dropped 5 bases and J dropped 4; count of bases not matched to a gene: 5. CDR3 length: 15 residues. Time point specified: week 3, after first cycle of checkpoint inhibitor. Patients had no prior systemic cancer treatment, immunosuppressants or other active cancers. This clonotype was sampled from a human donor with melanoma. The sample was blood, taken from a patient treated with checkpoint blockade. The gene calls are TRBV28 and TRBJ2-6, with 7 bases fitting TRBD1. CDR3: CASSDDRAGANVLTF. CDR3 nucleotides: TGTGCCAGCAGTGACGACAGGGCCGGGGCCAACGTCCTGACTTTC.